What follows are 12 T cell receptor beta chains derived from one specimen sequenced in a study of immune cell composition in non-small cell lung cancer. Normal lung was taken at the farthest possible site, at least 3 cm from tumour. Some clones are missing from TCRdb's copy, which holds only in-frame ones; the method was immunoSEQ multiplex PCR. Of some 10,000 clones detected, around three quarters appear once; the ten largest clones hold about 13%. The specimen was non-adjacent lung tissue. These TCRs come from a human donor with non-small cell lung cancer.

The chain is built from TRBV27 and TRBJ1-6; D call uncertain. Looked up from germline, CDR1 is MNHEY and CDR2 is SMNVEV (reference sequence). The CDR3 extends over 16 amino acids. V dropped 2 bases and J dropped 9 bases, with 17 bases sitting between them. In DNA form, the CDR3 reads TGTGCCAGCAGTTTAACCCGGCTACGCCCGAGTTCACCCCTCCACTTT. This sequence encodes CASSLTRLRPSSPLHF.

The V gene is TRBV7-6, the J gene TRBJ1-1, with a weak D call TRBD1 (6 bases). Deletions cut 10 bases from V and 10 bases from J, with 16 bases between. The CDR3 has 11 residues. From germline, CDR1 is SGHVS and CDR2 FNYEAQ. The DNA of the CDR3 is TGTGCCACCGGGGAGGGACAAGGAGCTTTCTTT. Its protein product is CATGEGQGAFF.

The V call is TRBV6-4, the J call TRBJ1-6, with D possibly matching TRBD1 (5 bases). CDR1 and CDR2 from the germline V gene are MRHNA and SNTAGT. V was cut by 0 bases and J by 8 bases, with 11 bases left in between. The CDR3 consists of 15 residues. The CDR3 DNA follows: TGTGCCAGCAGTGACTCCGGGGGATCCTATTCACCCCTCCACTTT. Translating it yields CASSDSGGSYSPLHF.

This chain joins TRBV2 and TRBJ1-5; D possibly corresponds to TRBD1 (6 bases). The germline V gene has CDR1 SNHLY and CDR2 FYNNEI. This CDR3 comprises 13 residues. V was clipped by 7 bases and J by 7 bases, with 14 bases between them. The CDR3 protein is CASMGGALQPQHF. The CDR3 nucleotides are TGTGCCAGCATGGGGGGGGCTCTCCAGCCCCAGCATTTT.

The chain recombines TRBV25-1 with TRBJ1-6; TRBD1 is a possible D gene (5 bases). Germline CDR1 MGHDK, CDR2 SYGVNS. The CDR3 length is 15 residues. V lost 4 bases, J lost 3 bases, and 10 bases lay in between. The CDR3 loop reads CASSGSTVYNSPLHF. CDR3 nucleotides: TGTGCCAGCAGTGGTTCGACAGTCTATAATTCACCCCTCCACTTT.

This CDR3 is CASRGTGFYGYTF. CDR3 bases: TGTGCCAGCAGGGGTACAGGGTTCTATGGCTACACCTTC. The chain carries TRBV6-5 and TRBJ1-2; D may be TRBD1 (6 bases). The germline gives CDR1 MNHEY, CDR2 SVGAGI. This CDR3 spans 13 amino acids. V dropped 6 bases and J dropped 4 bases, with 12 bases sitting between them.

This chain connects TRBV7-3 to TRBJ1-5; D is undetermined. The CDR3 runs to 13 residues. Germline values: CDR1 SGHTA, CDR2 FQGTGA. With 6 bases removed from V and 4 bases from J, the gap between germline ends came to 10 bases. DNA of the CDR3: TGTGCCAGCAGTCCCACCCCGAATCAGCCCCAGCATTTT. The encoded protein is CASSPTPNQPQHF.

This clone was observed once. This rearrangement joins TRBV7-8 to TRBJ1-4; 7 positions agree with TRBD1. V shed 5 bases, J shed 3 bases, and the junction held 3 bases outside the gene matches. Germline CDR1 reads SGHVS; CDR2 reads FQNEAQ. This CDR3 is built from 14 residues. CDR3 sequence reads: CASSRRGANEKLFF. CDR3 nucleotides: TGTGCCAGCAGCCGCAGGGGGGCTAATGAAAAACTGTTTTTT.

The rearrangement uses TRBV25-1 and TRBJ1-6; 11 bases are shared with TRBD1. The junction had 6 bases not matched to a gene; V was cut back by 5 bases and J by 9 bases. The CDR3 totals 15 residues. Germline V lookup: CDR1 MGHDK, CDR2 SYGVNS. CDR3 loop: CASSLRDRGGSPLHF. Written as DNA, the CDR3 is TGTGCCAGCAGTCTCCGGGACAGGGGGGGTTCACCCCTCCACTTT.

This rearrangement joins TRBV6-6 to TRBJ2-7, with 9 bases aligning to TRBD1. With 2 bases clipped from V and 2 bases from J, the junction kept 4 bases outside the gene matches. CDR1 is MNHNY and CDR2 is SVGAGI in the germline V gene (reference sequence). The CDR3 covers 15 residues. This CDR3 is CASSYAGTGTYEQYF. CDR3 in DNA: TGTGCCAGCAGTTACGCTGGGACAGGGACCTACGAGCAGTACTTC.

V is TRBV4-2 and J is TRBJ1-3; D is undetermined. V lost 0 bases and J 7 bases, leaving 13 bases between the germline ends. Germline V lookup: CDR1 LGHNA, CDR2 YNFKEQ. The CDR3 loop spans 15 amino acids. The CDR3 sequence is CASSQEFRVGNTIYF. CDR3 coding DNA: TGTGCCAGCAGCCAAGAATTTCGGGTGGGCAACACCATATATTTT.

The chain joins TRBV5-3 to TRBJ1-6, with 7 bases fitting TRBD1. TRBV5-3 is assigned to the ORF class and has an uncertain function. Trimming cost V 4 bases and J 7 bases; bases outside gene matches: 17. This CDR3 has 18 amino acids. CDR3: CARSQTGLAPRANSPLHF. The CDR3 bases are TGTGCCAGAAGCCAGACAGGGTTGGCCCCAAGAGCGAATTCACCCCTCCACTTT.